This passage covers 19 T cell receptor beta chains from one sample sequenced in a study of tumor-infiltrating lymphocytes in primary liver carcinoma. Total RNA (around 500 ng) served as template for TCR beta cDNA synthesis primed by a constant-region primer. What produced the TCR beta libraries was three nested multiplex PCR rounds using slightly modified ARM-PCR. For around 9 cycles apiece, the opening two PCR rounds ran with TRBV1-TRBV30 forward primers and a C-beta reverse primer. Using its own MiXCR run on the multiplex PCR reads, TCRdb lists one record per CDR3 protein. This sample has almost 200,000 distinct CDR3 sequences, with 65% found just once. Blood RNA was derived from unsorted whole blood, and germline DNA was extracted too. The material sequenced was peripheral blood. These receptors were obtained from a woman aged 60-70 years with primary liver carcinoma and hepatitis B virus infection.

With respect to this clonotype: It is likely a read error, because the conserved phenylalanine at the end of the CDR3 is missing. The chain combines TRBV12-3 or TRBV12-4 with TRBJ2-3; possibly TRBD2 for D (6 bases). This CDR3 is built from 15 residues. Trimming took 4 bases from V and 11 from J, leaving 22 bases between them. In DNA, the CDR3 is TGTGCCAGCAGTTCCTTTGGGACTGATAGCGGCGAGCAGTATTTA. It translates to CASSSFGTDSGEQYL.

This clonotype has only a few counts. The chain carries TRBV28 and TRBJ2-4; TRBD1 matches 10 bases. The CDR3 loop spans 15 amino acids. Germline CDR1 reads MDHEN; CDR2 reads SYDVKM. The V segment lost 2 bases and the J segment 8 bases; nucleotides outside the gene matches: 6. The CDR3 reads CASSLMGTGEDIQYF. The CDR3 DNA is TGTGCCAGCAGTTTAATGGGGACAGGGGAGGACATTCAGTACTTC. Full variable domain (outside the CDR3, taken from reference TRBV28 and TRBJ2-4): DVKVTQSSRYLVKRTGEKVFLECVQDMDHENMFWYRQDPGLGLRLIYFSYDVKMKEKGDIPEGYSVSREKKERFSLILESASTNQTSMYLCASSLMGTGEDIQYFGAGTRLSVL.

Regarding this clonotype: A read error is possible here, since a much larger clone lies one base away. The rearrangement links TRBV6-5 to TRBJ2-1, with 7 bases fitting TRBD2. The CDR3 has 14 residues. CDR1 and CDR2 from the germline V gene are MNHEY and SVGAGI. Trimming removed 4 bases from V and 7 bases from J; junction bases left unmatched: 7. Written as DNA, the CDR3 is TGTGCCAGCAGTTCAGGCGGGAGTCGAAATGAGCAGTTCTTC. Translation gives CASSSGGSRNEQFF.

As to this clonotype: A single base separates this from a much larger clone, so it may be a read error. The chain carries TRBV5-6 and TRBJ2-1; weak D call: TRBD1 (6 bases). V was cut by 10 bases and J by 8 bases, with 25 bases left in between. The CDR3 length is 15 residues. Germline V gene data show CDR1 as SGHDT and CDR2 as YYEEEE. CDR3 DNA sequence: TGTGCCGGTAACGACGGGCAGGGGTGGGGCCATGAGCAGTTCTTC. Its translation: CAGNDGQGWGHEQFF. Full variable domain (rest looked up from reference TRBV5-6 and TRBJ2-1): DAGVTQSPTHLIKTRGQQVTLRCSPKSGHDTVSWYQQALGQGPQFIFQYYEEEERQRGNFPDRFSGHQFPNYSSELNVNALLLGDSALYLCAGNDGQGWGHEQFFGPGTRLTVL.

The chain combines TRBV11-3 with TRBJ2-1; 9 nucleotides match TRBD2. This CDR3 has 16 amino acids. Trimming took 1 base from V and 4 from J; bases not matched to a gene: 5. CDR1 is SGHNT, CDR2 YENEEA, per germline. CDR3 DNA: TGTGCCAGCAGCTTAGGCAGGCTAGCGGGGTACAATGAGCAGTTCTTC. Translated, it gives CASSLGRLAGYNEQFF.

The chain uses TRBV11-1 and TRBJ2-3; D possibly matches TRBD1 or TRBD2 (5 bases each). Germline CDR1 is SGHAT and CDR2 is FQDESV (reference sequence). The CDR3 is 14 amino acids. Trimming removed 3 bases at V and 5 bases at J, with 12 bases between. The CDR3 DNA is TGTGCCAGCAGCTTGAGACTGGGACGAGATACGCAGTATTTT. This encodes CASSLRLGRDTQYF. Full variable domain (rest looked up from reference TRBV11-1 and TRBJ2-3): EAEVAQSPRYKITEKSQAVAFWCDPISGHATLYWYRQILGQGPELLVQFQDESVVDDSQLPKDRFSAERLKGVDSTLKIQPAELGDSAMYLCASSLRLGRDTQYFGPGTRLTVL.

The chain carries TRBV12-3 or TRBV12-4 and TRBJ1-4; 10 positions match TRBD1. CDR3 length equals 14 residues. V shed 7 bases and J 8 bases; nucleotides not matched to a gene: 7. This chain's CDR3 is CASNRQGAGEKLFF. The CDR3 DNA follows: TGTGCCAGCAACCGACAGGGGGCAGGCGAAAAACTGTTTTTT.

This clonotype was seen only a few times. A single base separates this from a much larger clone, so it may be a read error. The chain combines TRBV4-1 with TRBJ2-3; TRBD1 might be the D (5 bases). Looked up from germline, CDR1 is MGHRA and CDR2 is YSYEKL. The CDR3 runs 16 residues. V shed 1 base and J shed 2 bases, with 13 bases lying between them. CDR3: CASSQGQIWVTDTQYF. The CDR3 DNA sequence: TGCGCCAGCAGCCAAGGACAGATCTGGGTCACAGATACGCAGTATTTT.

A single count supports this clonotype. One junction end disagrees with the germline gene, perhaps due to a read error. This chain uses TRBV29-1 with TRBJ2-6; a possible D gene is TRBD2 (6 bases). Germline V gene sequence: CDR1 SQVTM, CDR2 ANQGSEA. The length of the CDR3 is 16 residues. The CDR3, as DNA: TGCAGCGTTTCACGGACTACGGACTCTGGGGCCAACGTCCTAACTTTC. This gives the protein CSVSRTTDSGANVLTF.

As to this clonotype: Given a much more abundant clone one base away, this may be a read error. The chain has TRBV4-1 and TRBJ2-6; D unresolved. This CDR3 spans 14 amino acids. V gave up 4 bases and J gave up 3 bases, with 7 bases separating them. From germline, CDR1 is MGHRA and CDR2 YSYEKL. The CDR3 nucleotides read TGCGCCAGCAGCCCCCTAAATGGGGCCAACGTCCTGACTTTC. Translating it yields CASSPLNGANVLTF.

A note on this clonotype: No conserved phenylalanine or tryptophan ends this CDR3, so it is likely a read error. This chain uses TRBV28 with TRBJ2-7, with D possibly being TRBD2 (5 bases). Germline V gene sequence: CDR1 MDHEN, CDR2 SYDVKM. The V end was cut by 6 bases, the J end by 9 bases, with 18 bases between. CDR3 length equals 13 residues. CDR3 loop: CASSPEGSRLQYL. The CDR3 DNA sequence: TGTGCCAGCAGCCCCGAGGGTAGCCGATTGCAGTACCTC.

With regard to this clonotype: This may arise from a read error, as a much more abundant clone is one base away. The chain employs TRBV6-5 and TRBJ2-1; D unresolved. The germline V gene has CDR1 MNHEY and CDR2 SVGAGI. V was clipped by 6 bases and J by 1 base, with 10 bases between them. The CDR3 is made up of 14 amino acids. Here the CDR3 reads CASSLLESYNEQFF. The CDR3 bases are TGTGCCAGCAGCCTGCTGGAGTCCTACAATGAGCAGTTCTTC.

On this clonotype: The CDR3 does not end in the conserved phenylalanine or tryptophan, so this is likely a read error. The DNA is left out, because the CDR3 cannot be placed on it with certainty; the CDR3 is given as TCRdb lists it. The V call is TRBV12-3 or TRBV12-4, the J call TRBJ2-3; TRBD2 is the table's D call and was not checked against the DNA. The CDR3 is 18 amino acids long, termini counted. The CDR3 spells CASSLTGTSGTHTDTEYY.

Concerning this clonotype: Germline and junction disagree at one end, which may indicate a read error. CDR3 region: CASCPGLAGNNEQCF. For the CDR3, the DNA is TGTGCCAGCTGCCCTGGACTAGCGGGAAACAATGAGCAGTGCTTC. The rearrangement links TRBV5-4 to TRBJ2-1, with 12 bases lining up with TRBD2. The germline V gene encodes CDR1 SGHNT and CDR2 YYREEE (reference sequence). CDR3 length: 15 amino acids.

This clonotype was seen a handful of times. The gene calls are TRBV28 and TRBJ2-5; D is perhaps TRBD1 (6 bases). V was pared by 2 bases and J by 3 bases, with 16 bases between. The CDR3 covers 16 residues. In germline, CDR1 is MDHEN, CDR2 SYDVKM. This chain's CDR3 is CASSLAGARRKETQYF. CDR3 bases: TGTGCCAGCAGTTTAGCAGGGGCCCGGAGGAAAGAGACCCAGTACTTC.

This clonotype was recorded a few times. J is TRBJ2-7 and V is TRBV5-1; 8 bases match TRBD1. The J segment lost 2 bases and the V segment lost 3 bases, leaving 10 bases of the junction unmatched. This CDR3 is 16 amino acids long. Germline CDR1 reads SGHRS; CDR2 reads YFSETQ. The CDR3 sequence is CASSSIPRGRTYEQYF. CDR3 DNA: TGCGCCAGCAGCTCGATTCCCAGGGGGCGCACCTACGAGCAGTACTTC.

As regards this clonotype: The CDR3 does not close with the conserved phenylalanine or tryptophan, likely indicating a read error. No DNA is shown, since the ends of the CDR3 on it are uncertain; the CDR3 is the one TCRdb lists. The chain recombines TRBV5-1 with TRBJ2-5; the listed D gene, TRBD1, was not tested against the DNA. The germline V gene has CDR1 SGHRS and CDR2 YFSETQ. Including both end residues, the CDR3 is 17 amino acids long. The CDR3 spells CASSLVIGGTGLETWYV.

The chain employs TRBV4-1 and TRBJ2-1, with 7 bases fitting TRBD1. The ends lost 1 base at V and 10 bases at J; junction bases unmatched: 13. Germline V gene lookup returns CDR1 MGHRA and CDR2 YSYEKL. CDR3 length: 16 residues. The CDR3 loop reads CASSQVGRGLYSEQFF. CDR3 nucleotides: TGCGCCAGCAGCCAAGTTGGCAGGGGGTTATACAGCGAGCAGTTCTTC.

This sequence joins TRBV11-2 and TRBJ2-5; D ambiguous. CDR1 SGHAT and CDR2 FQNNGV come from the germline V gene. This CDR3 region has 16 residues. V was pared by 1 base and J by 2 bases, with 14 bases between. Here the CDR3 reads CASSLVVGDWQETQYF. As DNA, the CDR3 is TGTGCCAGCAGCTTAGTTGTTGGAGACTGGCAAGAGACCCAGTACTTC.